Listed here are 7 T cell receptor beta chains from one sample, sequenced in a study of identical twins. TCRdb re-called the 5' RACE reads with MiXCR, one entry per CDR3 protein. The data show just under 650,000 distinct CDR3 sequences, with 7.1% seen just once and approximately 1.5% held by the top ten. These data also formed part of another study, on yellow fever vaccine responses in identical twins.

Sequenced sample: PBMCs. These receptor sequences come from a woman between 18 and 29 years old in good health.

In its sample, this clonotype was seen a few times. The rearrangement links TRBV20-1 to TRBJ2-2, with 8 bases lining up with TRBD2. Per the germline V gene, CDR1 is DFQATT and CDR2 is SNEGSKA (reference sequence). CDR3 length: 17 amino acids. After removal of 3 bases from V and 0 bases from J, the junction contained 9 bases not matched to a gene. The CDR3 nucleotides are TGCAGTGCTAGGAAAGCCATACTAGCGGCGAACACCGGGGAGCTGTTTTTT. Translation gives CSARKAILAANTGELFF.

This clonotype was detected only a few times. The chain carries TRBV6-1 and TRBJ1-2, with TRBD1 matching over 9 bases. The germline CDR1 and CDR2 sequences are MNHNS and SASEGT. The CDR3 sequence is 13 residues long. Losses at the gene ends were 5 bases for V and 5 bases for J; bases not matched to a gene: 3. The chain's CDR3 is CASSTGGAYGYTF. DNA of the CDR3: TGTGCCAGCAGTACAGGGGGCGCATATGGCTACACCTTC.

This clonotype was detected ten times or more. V usage is TRBV2 and J usage is TRBJ2-1, with 12 nucleotides matching TRBD2. The ends lost 5 bases at V and 4 bases at J; junction bases unmatched: 9. The CDR3 loop spans 17 amino acids. Germline-derived CDR1 and CDR2 are SNHLY and FYNNEI. This CDR3 reads CASSPSSGRATYNEQFF. CDR3 in DNA: TGTGCCAGCAGTCCCTCTAGCGGGAGGGCCACGTACAATGAGCAGTTCTTC.

This rearrangement joins TRBV3-1 to TRBJ2-7; D ambiguous. Between the trimmed V and J ends, which lost 2 bases and 4 bases, there was a span of 12 bases. The CDR3 is 14 residues long. The germline gives CDR1 LGHDT, CDR2 YNNKEL (reference sequence). CDR3 region: CASSQQVERYEQYF. Here the CDR3 DNA reads TGTGCCAGCAGCCAACAAGTGGAAAGATACGAGCAGTACTTC.

About this clonotype itself: A junction boundary mismatches the germline segment, possibly from a read error. The CDR3: CASSFPDRKNAEAFF. Written as DNA, the CDR3 is TGTGCCAGCAGTTTCCCAGACAGAAAGAACGCTGAAGCTTTCTTT. The V and J genes are TRBV28 and TRBJ1-1, with D possibly TRBD1 on 5 matching bases. This CDR3 is built from 15 residues. Per germline, CDR1 MDHEN and CDR2 SYDVKM.

This clonotype was counted a few times. V and J are TRBV12-3 or TRBV12-4 and TRBJ2-1; a possible D gene is TRBD2 (6 bases). This CDR3 has 18 amino acids. Trimming took off 3 bases at V and 4 bases at J, with 22 bases between the two ends. The CDR3 reads CASSFFPPRTKRYNEQFF. Written as DNA, the CDR3 is TGTGCCAGCAGTTTTTTCCCACCACGGACTAAGCGATACAATGAGCAGTTCTTC.

This clonotype has a handful of counts. The gene calls are TRBV5-1 and TRBJ2-2; tentative D call: TRBD2 (5 bases). V was shortened by 4 bases and J by 6 bases, with 13 bases between the two germline ends. This CDR3 region has 14 residues. From germline, CDR1 is SGHRS and CDR2 YFSETQ. DNA of the CDR3: TGCGCCAGCAGCACTGGCGGGTACCCCGGGGAGCTGTTTTTT. Protein: CASSTGGYPGELFF.